The rows below give T cell receptor beta chains drawn from one sample of a study of blood T cells in healthy people across ages. TCRdb called the 5' RACE reads again in MiXCR, with one record for every CDR3 protein. The sample has about 1,600,000 distinct CDR3 sequences; 42% are singletons. Sequencing input: blood. The receptors derive from a woman aged 18-29 years in good health. Each CDR3 is given with its conserved first and last residue. A D gene is named only where the DNA matches it firmly. The listing skips clone size in some rows; elsewhere it reads once, few, many or a size class.

v_gene	d_gene	j_gene	abundance	CDR3nt	CDR3aa
TRBV3-1	TRBD2	TRBJ2-1	few	TGTGCCAGCAGCCGTAGTAGCGGGAGCTTCTACAATGAGCAGTTCTTC	CASSRSSGSFYNEQFF
TRBV4-1	TRBD2	TRBJ2-3	few	TGCGCCAGCAGCCGAGGGGCGGGAGGAGTCGGAGATACGCAGTATTTT	CASSRGAGGVGDTQYF
TRBV6-5	.	TRBJ1-2	.	TGTGCCAGCAGCCCCCTCGGGAGAGGCTACACCTTC	CASSPLGRGYTF
TRBV2	.	TRBJ1-6	.	TGTGCCAGCAGTGTTGAGGGAGGAGGGGGTGGCTCCTATAATTCACCCCTCCACTTT	CASSVEGGGGGSYNSPLHF
TRBV20-1	.	TRBJ1-5	.	TGCAGTGCTGCCGGACGGAATAGCAATCAGCCCCAGCATTTT	CSAAGRNSNQPQHF
TRBV7-2	TRBD1	TRBJ2-3	few	TGTGCCAGCAGCCGCAGACAGGGGCCAGATACGCAGTATTTT	CASSRRQGPDTQYF
TRBV7-2	TRBD2	TRBJ2-1	few	TGTGCCAGCAGCTTAGTTTCCGGGACTAGCTTGGAGCAGTTCTTC	CASSLVSGTSLEQFF
TRBV24-1	.	TRBJ2-1	few	TGTGCCACCAGTGATCCCCCATTGGGTGAGCAGTTCTTC	CATSDPPLGEQFF
TRBV6-8	.	TRBJ1-5	.	TGTGCCAGCAGTTACTCGATAGGGGGGGGGGTCAATCAGCCCCAGCATTTT	CASSYSIGGGVNQPQHF
TRBV7-6	.	TRBJ1-2	.	TGTGCCAGCAGCGCGGGAGGGGGGCGCGACTATGGCTACACCTTC	CASSAGGGRDYGYTF
TRBV5-1	TRBD2	TRBJ2-1	few	TGCGCCAGCAGCACAGGGACTAGCATCAATGAGCAGTTCTTC	CASSTGTSINEQFF
TRBV5-1	TRBD1	TRBJ2-7	many	TGTGCCAGCAGTTTAGGGACAGGGACCTACGAGCAGTACTTC	CASSLGTGTYEQYF
TRBV6-1	TRBD1	TRBJ2-7	few	TGTGCCAGCAGGCCTGGACAGGGGCTCTACGAGCAGTACTTC	CASRPGQGLYEQYF
TRBV15	.	TRBJ1-1	.	TGTGCCACCAGCAGTCGGTCTGCCCCGAACACTGAAGCTTTCTTT	CATSSRSAPNTEAFF
TRBV4-1	.	TRBJ1-5	.	TGCGCCAGCAGCCAAGATGGACTTGAGCAGCCCCAGCATTTT	CASSQDGLEQPQHF
TRBV20-1	.	TRBJ1-2	few	TGCAGTGCTAGCAGGGAAGGTACCCATGGCTACACCTTC	CSASREGTHGYTF
TRBV7-6	TRBD2	TRBJ2-3	.	TGTGCCAGCAGCTTAGTTACTAGCGCTCAAGTGGGCACAGATACGCAGTATTTT	CASSLVTSAQVGTDTQYF
TRBV29-1	.	TRBJ1-1	few	TGCAGCGTGGCGGTGGGGCTAGGCACTGAAGCTTTCTTT	CSVAVGLGTEAFF
TRBV27	.	TRBJ2-7	.	TGTGCCAGCAGTTCAGGGGCCGTTTACGAGCAGTACTTC	CASSSGAVYEQYF
TRBV7-2	.	TRBJ1-2	.	TGTGCCAGCAGCTCAGCAGGGGTTTTCTATGGCTACACCTTC	CASSSAGVFYGYTF
TRBV21-1	.	TRBJ2-3	.	TGTGCCAGCAGCAGACTAGCTCCGGGCACAGATACGCAGTATTTT	CASSRLAPGTDTQYF
TRBV10-1	.	TRBJ2-3	.	TGCGCCAGCAGTGGAGACAGATTCGGAGATACGCAGTATTTT	CASSGDRFGDTQYF
TRBV7-2	.	TRBJ1-1	.	TGTGCCAGCAGCGTTACGGGAACCAACACTGAAGCTTTCTTT	CASSVTGTNTEAFF
TRBV5-1	.	TRBJ2-3	few	TGCGCCAGCAGCCGGGGTAATAATCCGCAGTATTTT	CASSRGNNPQYF
TRBV6-1	.	TRBJ2-1	.	TGTGCCAGCAGTGATGGGCATGGCTACAATGAGCAGTTCTTC	CASSDGHGYNEQFF
TRBV3-1	TRBD1	TRBJ1-1	.	TGTGCCAGCAGCCAAGGGGGACAGGGCGCGCGGGGGGCTTTCTTT	CASSQGGQGARGAFF